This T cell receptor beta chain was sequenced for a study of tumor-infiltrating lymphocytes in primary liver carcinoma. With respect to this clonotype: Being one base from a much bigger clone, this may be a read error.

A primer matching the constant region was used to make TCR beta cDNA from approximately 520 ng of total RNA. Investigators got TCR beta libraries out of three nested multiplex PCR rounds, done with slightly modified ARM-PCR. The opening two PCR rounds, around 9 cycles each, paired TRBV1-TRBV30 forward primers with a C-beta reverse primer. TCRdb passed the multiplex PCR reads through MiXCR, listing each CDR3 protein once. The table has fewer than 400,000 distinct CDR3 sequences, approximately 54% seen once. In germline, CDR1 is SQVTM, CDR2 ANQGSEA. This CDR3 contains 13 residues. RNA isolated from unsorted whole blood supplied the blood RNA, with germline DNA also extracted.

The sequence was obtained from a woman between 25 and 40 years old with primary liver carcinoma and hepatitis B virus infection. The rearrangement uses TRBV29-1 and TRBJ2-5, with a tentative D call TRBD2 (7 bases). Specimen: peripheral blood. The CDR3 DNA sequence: TGCAGCGTTGAAAGGGGGAGGGCAGAGACCCGGTACTTC. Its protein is CSVERGRAETRYF.